The rows below give T cell receptor beta chains drawn from one sample of a study of blood T cell repertoires in COVID-19. This table comes from immunoSEQ multiplex PCR, and its TCRdb copy is limited to in-frame clones, with some not included. The data show about 220,000 clones, about 83% seen once. Source material: peripheral blood. These receptors all stem from a woman aged 40 to 50 with active or convalescent COVID-19. The CDR3 runs from the conserved cysteine through the conserved F or W. Fields, in order: D gene, clone size, V gene, J gene, CDR3 protein, CDR3 DNA. The D gene is left open where the match is weak. The size entry is marked missing in some rows and otherwise reads once, few, many or a size class.

TRBD1	.	TRBV9	TRBJ1-1	CASSNRDRGTEAFF	TGTGCCAGCAGCAACCGGGACAGGGGTACTGAAGCTTTCTTT
.	.	TRBV29-1	TRBJ2-5	CSATTGYETQYF	TGCAGCGCCACTACAGGGTATGAGACCCAGTACTTC
.	.	TRBV28	TRBJ2-2	CASSLLPGNLGGELFF	TGTGCCAGCAGTTTATTGCCGGGGAATTTGGGCGGGGAGCTGTTTTTT
.	.	TRBV9	TRBJ2-3	CASSLRLPEPTDTQYF	TGTGCCAGCAGCTTACGACTACCTGAACCCACAGATACGCAGTATTTT
.	.	TRBV6-5	TRBJ1-1	CASSYSPGYTEAFF	TGTGCCAGCAGTTACTCTCCAGGGTACACTGAAGCTTTCTTT
TRBD2	.	TRBV5-1	TRBJ2-7	CASSFQSGTSYEQYF	TGCGCCAGCAGCTTCCAAAGCGGGACCTCCTACGAGCAGTACTTC
TRBD1	.	TRBV3-1/TRBV3-2	TRBJ1-5	CASSPGTGSSQPQHF	TGTGCCAGCAGCCCCGGGACAGGGTCCAGTCAGCCCCAGCATTTT
TRBD2	once	TRBV5-4	TRBJ2-7	CASSLPTSGSYEQYF	TGTGCCAGCAGCTTGCCGACTAGCGGTTCCTACGAGCAGTACTTC
.	.	TRBV27	TRBJ1-4	CASSSDRTNEKLFF	TGTGCCAGCAGTTCGGACAGAACTAATGAAAAACTGTTTTTT
TRBD1	.	TRBV10-1	TRBJ2-3	CASSSGTGGYTDTQYF	TGCGCCAGCTCCTCGGGGACAGGGGGCTACACAGATACGCAGTATTTT
.	.	TRBV29-1	TRBJ1-5	CSVVAGVNQPQHF	TGCAGCGTTGTGGCCGGGGTTAATCAGCCCCAGCATTTT
.	.	TRBV7-9	TRBJ2-5	CASSLLAALGETQYF	TGTGCCAGCAGCTTATTAGCGGCCCTGGGGGAGACCCAGTACTTC
.	.	TRBV4-1	TRBJ2-5	CASSFVEETQYF	TGCGCCAGCAGCTTCGTAGAGGAGACCCAGTACTTC
TRBD1	.	TRBV7-9	TRBJ2-7	CASSLAGGGEQYF	TGTGCCAGCAGCTTAGCAGGGGGCGGCGAGCAGTACTTC
TRBD2	.	TRBV9	TRBJ2-3	CASSVAQRGGLRFCADTQYF	TGTGCCAGCAGCGTAGCCCAGCGGGGGGGCTTAAGATTTTGCGCAGATACGCAGTATTTT
TRBD2	.	TRBV24-1	TRBJ2-3	CATSDSGGGAADTQYF	TGTGCCACCAGTGATTCTGGCGGGGGGGCCGCAGATACGCAGTATTTT
TRBD1	few	TRBV9	TRBJ1-2	CASSVEGFTGDGYTF	TGTGCCAGCAGCGTAGAAGGCTTCACAGGGGATGGCTACACCTTC
TRBD1	.	TRBV6-5	TRBJ1-1	CATSDRGNTEAFF	TGTGCCACCTCGGACAGGGGGAACACTGAAGCTTTCTTT
TRBD2	.	TRBV4-1	TRBJ2-7	CASSQMTSGTYEQYF	TGCGCCAGCAGCCAAATGACTAGCGGTACCTACGAGCAGTACTTC
TRBD2	.	TRBV7-6	TRBJ2-7	CASSGTGTSGAYEQYF	TGTGCCAGCAGCGGTACCGGGACTAGCGGGGCCTACGAGCAGTACTTC
TRBD2	once	TRBV9	TRBJ2-3	CASSIGTSGRDTQYF	TGTGCCAGCAGCATCGGGACTAGCGGGAGAGATACGCAGTATTTT
.	.	TRBV4-1	TRBJ1-1	CASSQALTRNTEAFF	TGCGCCAGCAGCCAAGCTCTCACACGGAACACTGAAGCTTTCTTT
.	.	TRBV19	TRBJ1-6	CASSIPGRPLHF	TGTGCCAGTAGTATTCCGGGTCGACCCCTCCACTTT
TRBD1	.	TRBV10-3	TRBJ1-1	CAIKVGAGGGRNTEAFF	TGTGCCATCAAAGTCGGGGCAGGGGGCGGACGGAACACTGAAGCTTTCTTT
.	.	TRBV9	TRBJ2-7	CASSVGGPRYEQYF	TGTGCCAGCAGCGTAGGCGGCCCCCGCTACGAGCAGTACTTC
TRBD1	.	TRBV5-1	TRBJ1-6	CASSGTDNSPLHF	TGCGCCAGCAGCGGGACAGATAATTCACCCCTCCACTTT
.	once	TRBV4-3	TRBJ2-1	CASSQEGLIYNEQFF	TGCGCCAGCAGCCAAGAGGGACTCATCTACAATGAGCAGTTCTTC
TRBD1	.	TRBV10-3	TRBJ1-1	CAINRQGSGTEAFF	TGTGCCATCAATCGACAGGGGAGTGGGACTGAAGCTTTCTTT
TRBD1	.	TRBV30	TRBJ1-6	CAWSVRYQGESSPLHF	TGTGCCTGGAGTGTACGTTATCAGGGGGAAAGTTCACCCCTCCACTTT
.	.	TRBV4-1	TRBJ2-1	CASSPRSPYNEQFF	TGCGCCAGCAGCCCCCGGTCCCCTTACAATGAGCAGTTCTTC
.	.	TRBV11-3	TRBJ2-5	CASRALGELEETQYF	TGTGCCAGCAGGGCCCTCGGGGAGTTGGAAGAGACCCAGTACTTC
TRBD1	few	TRBV5-8	TRBJ1-4	CASSGGQGTNEKLFF	TGTGCCAGCAGCGGCGGACAGGGGACTAATGAAAAACTGTTTTTT
TRBD2	.	TRBV6-6	TRBJ2-1	CASSLAGGGNEQFF	TGTGCCAGCAGCCTAGCGGGAGGGGGAAATGAGCAGTTCTTC
.	.	TRBV30	TRBJ2-2	CAWSEGGAGELFF	TGTGCCTGGAGTGAGGGGGGGGCCGGGGAGCTGTTTTTT
.	.	TRBV6-2/TRBV6-3	TRBJ1-3	CASSYRGGAVGNTIYF	TGTGCCAGCAGTTACCGGGGAGGCGCCGTTGGAAACACCATATATTTT
.	.	TRBV10-1	TRBJ1-3	CASSENEGAGNTIYF	TGCGCCAGCAGTGAGAACGAAGGGGCGGGAAACACCATATATTTT
.	.	TRBV15	TRBJ2-5	CATSRDYQDQETQYF	TGTGCCACCAGCAGAGATTACCAGGACCAAGAGACCCAGTACTTC
.	.	TRBV19	TRBJ2-3	CASRLVGTDTQYF	TGTGCCAGTAGGCTAGTCGGCACAGATACGCAGTATTTT
TRBD2	.	TRBV29-1	TRBJ2-3	CSVALLAGTDTQYF	TGCAGCGTTGCTCTGCTAGCGGGGACAGATACGCAGTATTTT
.	.	TRBV12-1	TRBJ1-3	CASSWGTARGPSGNTIYF	TGTGCCAGCAGCTGGGGGACAGCAAGAGGGCCCTCTGGAAACACCATATATTTT
TRBD1	.	TRBV5-4	TRBJ1-2	CASSLGQGKNYGYTF	TGTGCCAGCAGCTTGGGACAGGGGAAAAACTATGGCTACACCTTC
.	.	TRBV7-3	TRBJ2-2	CASSLGENTGELFF	TGTGCCAGCAGCTTAGGAGAGAACACCGGGGAGCTGTTTTTT
.	.	TRBV5-8	TRBJ1-3	CASRYRGGTYSGNTIYF	TGTGCCAGCAGATATCGCGGAGGCACGTACTCTGGAAACACCATATATTTT
TRBD1	.	TRBV2	TRBJ1-2	CASSVIKGAGGDGYTF	TGTGCCAGCAGTGTTATTAAAGGGGCAGGGGGCGATGGCTACACCTTC
TRBD1	.	TRBV7-8	TRBJ1-5	CASSLEDRGNQPQHF	TGTGCCAGCAGCTTAGAAGACAGGGGCAATCAGCCCCAGCATTTT
TRBD1	.	TRBV6-1	TRBJ2-7	CASSEPGQGAYEQYF	TGTGCCAGCAGTGAACCGGGACAGGGAGCCTACGAGCAGTACTTC
.	few	TRBV5-4	TRBJ2-7	CASSFSSEVYEQYF	TGTGCCAGCAGCTTCTCTAGTGAGGTCTACGAGCAGTACTTC
TRBD2	.	TRBV15	TRBJ2-7	CATSRGGAGGTYEQYF	TGTGCCACCAGCAGAGGAGGGGCGGGAGGGACCTACGAGCAGTACTTC
.	.	TRBV19	TRBJ1-4	CASSLSSQANEKLFF	TGTGCCAGTAGTCTTTCGTCGCAGGCTAATGAAAAACTGTTTTTT
TRBD2	.	TRBV7-2	TRBJ2-7	CASSLAPTGGNEQYF	TGTGCCAGCAGCTTAGCCCCGACGGGAGGAAACGAGCAGTACTTC
.	.	TRBV3-1/TRBV3-2	TRBJ1-3	CASSPRGRNTIYF	TGTGCCAGCAGCCCACGCGGGAGAAACACCATATATTTT
.	.	TRBV11-2	TRBJ1-3	CASSLGFGAGNTIYF	TGTGCCAGCAGCTTGGGGTTTGGGGCCGGAAACACCATATATTTT
TRBD1	.	TRBV7-2	TRBJ2-7	CASSAQGTASYEQYF	TGTGCCAGCAGCGCACAAGGGACAGCCAGCTACGAGCAGTACTTC
TRBD1	.	TRBV5-4	TRBJ2-7	CASSRRDRTLYEQYF	TGTGCCAGCAGCCGCCGGGACAGGACCCTGTACGAGCAGTACTTC
TRBD2	.	TRBV28	TRBJ2-7	CASSLQGRGGPEQYF	TGTGCCAGCAGTCTACAGGGGCGGGGGGGCCCCGAGCAGTACTTC
.	few	TRBV7-3	TRBJ2-2	CASSPLGDVGELFF	TGTGCCAGCAGTCCATTAGGGGATGTTGGGGAGCTGTTTTTT